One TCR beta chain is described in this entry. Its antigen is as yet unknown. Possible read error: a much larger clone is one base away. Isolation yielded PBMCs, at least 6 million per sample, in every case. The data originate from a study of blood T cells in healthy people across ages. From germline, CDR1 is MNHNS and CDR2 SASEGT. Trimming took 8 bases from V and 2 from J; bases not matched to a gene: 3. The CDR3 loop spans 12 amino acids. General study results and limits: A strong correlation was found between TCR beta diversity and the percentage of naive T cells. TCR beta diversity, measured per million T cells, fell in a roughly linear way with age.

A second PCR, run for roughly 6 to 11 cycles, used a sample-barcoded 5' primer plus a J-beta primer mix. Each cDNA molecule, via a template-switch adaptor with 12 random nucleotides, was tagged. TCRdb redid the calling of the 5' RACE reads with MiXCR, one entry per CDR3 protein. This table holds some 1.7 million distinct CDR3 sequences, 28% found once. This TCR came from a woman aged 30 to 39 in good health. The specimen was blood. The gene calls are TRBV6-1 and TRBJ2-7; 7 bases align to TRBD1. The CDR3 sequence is CASEQGAYEQYF. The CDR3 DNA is TGTGCCAGCGAGCAGGGGGCCTACGAGCAGTACTTC.